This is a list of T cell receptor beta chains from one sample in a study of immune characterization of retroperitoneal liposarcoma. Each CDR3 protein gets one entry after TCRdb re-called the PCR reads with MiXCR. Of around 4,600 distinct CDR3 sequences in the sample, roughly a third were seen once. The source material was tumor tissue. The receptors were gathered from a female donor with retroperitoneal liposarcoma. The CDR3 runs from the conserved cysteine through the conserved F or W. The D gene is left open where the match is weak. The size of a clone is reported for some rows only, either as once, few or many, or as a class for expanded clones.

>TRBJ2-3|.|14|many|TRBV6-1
TGTGCCAGCAGTGAAGAAACTAGCCAAGATACGCAGTATTTT
CASSEETSQDTQYF
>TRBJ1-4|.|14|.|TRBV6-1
TGTGCCAGCAGTGACTATACCGAGAATGAAAAACTGTTTTTT
CASSDYTENEKLFF
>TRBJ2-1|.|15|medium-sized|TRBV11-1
TGTGCCAGCAGCTCCGACAGGGCTAGCGGAACTTTGCAGTTCTTC
CASSSDRASGTLQFF
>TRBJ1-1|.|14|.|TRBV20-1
TGCAGTGCAAAGAGAGGGGTCGGGGACACTGAAGCTTTCTTT
CSAKRGVGDTEAFF
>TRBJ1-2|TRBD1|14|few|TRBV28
TGTGCCAGCAGTTACACAGGGGACTACTATGGCTACACCTTC
CASSYTGDYYGYTF
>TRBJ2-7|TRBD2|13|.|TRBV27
TGTGCCAGCAGTCAGGGACTAGCTAGCGAGCAGTACTTC
CASSQGLASEQYF
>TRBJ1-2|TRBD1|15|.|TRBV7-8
TGTGCCAGCAGCTCAAGGACAGGGTCTAACTATGGCTACACCTTC
CASSSRTGSNYGYTF
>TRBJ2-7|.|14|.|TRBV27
TGTGCCAGCAGTACGAGAGCACCCTACAATGAGCAGTACTTC
CASSTRAPYNEQYF
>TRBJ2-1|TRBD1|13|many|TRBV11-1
TGTGCCAGCAGCTTAAGACAGGGCGGTCGGCAGTTCTTC
CASSLRQGGRQFF
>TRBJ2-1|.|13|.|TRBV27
TGTGCCAGCAGCCTACCAGGGGAACGCGAGCAGTTCTTC
CASSLPGEREQFF
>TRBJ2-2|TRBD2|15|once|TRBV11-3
TGTGCCAGCAGCCCTGGGACTAGTTACACCGGGGAGCTGTTTTTT
CASSPGTSYTGELFF
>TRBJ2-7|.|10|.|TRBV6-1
TGTGCCAGCAGCACTTACGAGCAGTACTTC
CASSTYEQYF
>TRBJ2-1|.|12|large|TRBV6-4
TGTGCCAGCAGTGACGACGAGGGGGAGCAGTTCTTC
CASSDDEGEQFF
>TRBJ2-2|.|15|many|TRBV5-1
TGCGCCAGCAGCTTAGACTCTCCGAACACCGGGGAGCTGTTTTTT
CASSLDSPNTGELFF